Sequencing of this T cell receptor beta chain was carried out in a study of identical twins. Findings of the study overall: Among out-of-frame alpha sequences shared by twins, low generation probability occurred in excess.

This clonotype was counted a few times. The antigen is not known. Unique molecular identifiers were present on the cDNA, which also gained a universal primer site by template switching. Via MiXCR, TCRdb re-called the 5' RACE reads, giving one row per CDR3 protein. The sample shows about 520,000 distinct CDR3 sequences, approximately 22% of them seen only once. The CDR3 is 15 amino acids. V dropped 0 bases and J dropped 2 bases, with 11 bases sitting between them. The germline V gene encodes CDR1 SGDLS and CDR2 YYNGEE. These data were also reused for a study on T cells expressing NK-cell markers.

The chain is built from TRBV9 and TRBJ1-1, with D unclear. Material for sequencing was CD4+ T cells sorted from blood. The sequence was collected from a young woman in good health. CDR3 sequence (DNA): TGTGCCAGCAGCGTAGATTCAGGCATCAACACTGAAGCTTTCTTT. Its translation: CASSVDSGINTEAFF.